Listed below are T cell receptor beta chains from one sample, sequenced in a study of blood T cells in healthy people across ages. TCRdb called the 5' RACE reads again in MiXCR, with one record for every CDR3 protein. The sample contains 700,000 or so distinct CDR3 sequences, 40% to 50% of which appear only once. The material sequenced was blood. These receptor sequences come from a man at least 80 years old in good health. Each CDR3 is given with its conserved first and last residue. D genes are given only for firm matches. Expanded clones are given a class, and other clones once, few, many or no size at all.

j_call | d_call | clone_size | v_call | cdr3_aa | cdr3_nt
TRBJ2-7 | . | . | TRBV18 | CASSDGAVDEQYF | TGTGCCAGCTCAGACGGGGCCGTGGACGAGCAGTACTTC
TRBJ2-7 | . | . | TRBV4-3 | CASSQRWGSGYEQYF | TGCGCCAGCAGCCAAAGGTGGGGTAGCGGCTACGAGCAGTACTTC
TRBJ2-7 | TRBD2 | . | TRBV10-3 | CAISESGTSPRVDNEQYF | TGTGCCATCAGTGAGTCGGGGACTAGCCCAAGGGTAGACAATGAGCAGTACTTC
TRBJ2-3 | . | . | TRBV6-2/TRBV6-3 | CASSYQRKGTDTQYF | TGTGCCAGCAGTTACCAACGAAAGGGGACAGATACGCAGTATTTT
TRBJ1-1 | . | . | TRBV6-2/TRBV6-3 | CASSYLGGGTEAFF | TGTGCCAGCAGTTACCTCGGGGGAGGAACTGAAGCTTTCTTT
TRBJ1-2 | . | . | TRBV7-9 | CASSRTGQEGYGYTF | TGTGCCAGCAGCCGGACGGGTCAGGAGGGCTATGGCTACACCTTC
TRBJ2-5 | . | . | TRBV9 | CASSAPTGAQETQYF | TGTGCCAGCAGCGCACCCACCGGGGCCCAAGAGACCCAGTACTTC
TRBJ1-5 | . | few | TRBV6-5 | CASSQSQAYQPQHF | TGTGCCAGCAGCCAGAGCCAGGCCTATCAGCCCCAGCATTTT
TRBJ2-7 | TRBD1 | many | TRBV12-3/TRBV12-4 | CASSFGTGAHEQYF | TGTGCCAGCAGTTTTGGGACAGGGGCCCACGAGCAGTACTTC
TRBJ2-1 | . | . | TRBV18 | CASSHPGTPHNEQFF | TGTGCCAGCTCACATCCCGGGACACCTCACAATGAGCAGTTCTTC
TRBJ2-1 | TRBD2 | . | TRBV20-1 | CSASRGGASYNEQFF | TGCAGTGCTAGCCGCGGGGGGGCTTCCTACAATGAGCAGTTCTTC
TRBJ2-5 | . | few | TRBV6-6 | CASSYSARGTGEQYF | TGTGCCAGCAGTTACTCGGCCAGGGGAACGGGGGAGCAGTACTTC
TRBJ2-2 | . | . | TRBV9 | CASSVARQGGGELFF | TGTGCCAGCAGCGTAGCTCGACAGGGAGGGGGGGAGCTGTTTTTT
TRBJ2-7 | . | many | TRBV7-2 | CASSPSITGSNSEYEQYF | TGTGCCAGCAGCCCCAGCATCACGGGCAGCAACTCAGAATACGAGCAGTACTTC
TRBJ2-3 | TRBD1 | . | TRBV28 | CASSLQGRGLYSTDTQYF | TGTGCCAGCAGTTTACAGGGCAGGGGGCTCTATAGCACAGATACGCAGTATTTT
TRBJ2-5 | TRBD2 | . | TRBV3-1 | CASSHGESSGRAGETQYF | TGTGCCAGCAGCCACGGGGAGTCTAGCGGGAGAGCTGGAGAGACCCAGTACTTC
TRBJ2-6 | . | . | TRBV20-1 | CSARDSQSGANVLTF | TGCAGTGCTAGAGATTCGCAGTCTGGGGCCAACGTCCTGACTTTC
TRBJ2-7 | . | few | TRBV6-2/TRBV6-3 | CASTETPNNEQYF | TGTGCCAGCACTGAGACACCAAACAACGAGCAGTACTTC
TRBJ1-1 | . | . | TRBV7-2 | CASSLGRLTEAFF | TGTGCCAGCAGCTTAGGCAGGCTTACTGAAGCTTTCTTT
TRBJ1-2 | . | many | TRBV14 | CASSQVAGGRLRLNGYTF | TGTGCCAGCAGCCAAGTAGCCGGGGGGCGACTTCGACTAAATGGCTACACCTTC
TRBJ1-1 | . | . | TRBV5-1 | CASSPGPGQEAFF | TGCGCCAGCAGCCCCGGACCAGGGCAGGAAGCTTTCTTT
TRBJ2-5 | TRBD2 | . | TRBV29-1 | CSAEGGRQNEQYF | TGCAGCGCGGAAGGCGGGAGACAAAATGAGCAGTACTTC
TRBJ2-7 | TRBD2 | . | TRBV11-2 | CASSLEVASGNYEQYF | TGTGCCAGCAGCTTAGAGGTAGCTAGCGGGAACTACGAGCAGTACTTC
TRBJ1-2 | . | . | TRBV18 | CASSPPDGTPHGYTF | TGTGCCAGCTCACCCCCGGACGGTACCCCCCATGGCTACACCTTC
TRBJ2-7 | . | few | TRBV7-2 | CASSSLTTFSYEQYF | TGTGCCAGCAGCTCCCTTACTACTTTCTCCTACGAGCAGTACTTC
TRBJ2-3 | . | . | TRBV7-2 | CASSNNRLDTQYF | TGTGCCAGCAGCAACAATAGGTTGGATACGCAGTATTTT
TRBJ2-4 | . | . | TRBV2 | CASSPDRWAKNIQYF | TGTGCCAGCAGTCCCGACAGGTGGGCCAAAAACATTCAGTACTTC
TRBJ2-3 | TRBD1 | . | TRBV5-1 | CATGQGSTDTQYF | TGCGCCACCGGACAGGGAAGCACAGATACGCAGTATTTT
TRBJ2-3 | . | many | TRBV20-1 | CSARVDPGTQYF | TGCAGTGCTAGAGTCGACCCAGGGACCCAGTATTTT
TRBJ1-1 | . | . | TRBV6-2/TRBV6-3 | CASRTDPSATEAFF | TGTGCCAGCAGAACAGACCCGTCAGCCACTGAAGCTTTCTTT
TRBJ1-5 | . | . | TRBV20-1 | CSAAQGASNQPQHF | TGCAGTGCCGCCCAAGGGGCCAGCAATCAGCCCCAGCATTTT
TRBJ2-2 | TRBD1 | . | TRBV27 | CASSFLTGVGNTGELFF | TGTGCCAGCAGTTTTCTAACAGGGGTCGGGAACACCGGGGAGCTGTTTTTT
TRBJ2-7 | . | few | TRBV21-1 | CASSKVKSRDEQYF | TGTGCCAGCAGCAAAGTGAAGAGCCGTGACGAGCAGTACTTC
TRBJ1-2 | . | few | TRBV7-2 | CASSLGRNGGVYGYTF | TGTGCCAGCAGCTTGGGACGGAATGGCGGCGTCTATGGCTACACCTTC
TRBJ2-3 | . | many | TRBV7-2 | CASSVIADTQYF | TGTGCCAGCAGCGTTATTGCAGATACGCAGTATTTT
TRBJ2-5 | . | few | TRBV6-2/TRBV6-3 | CASTQRASGAQYF | TGTGCCAGCACACAGCGGGCGTCCGGGGCCCAGTACTTC
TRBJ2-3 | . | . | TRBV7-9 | CASSLSQATGTQYF | TGTGCCAGCAGCTTAAGCCAGGCAACAGGTACGCAGTATTTT
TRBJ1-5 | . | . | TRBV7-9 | CASSLGGDNRPQHF | TGTGCCAGCAGCTTAGGAGGGGACAATCGGCCCCAGCATTTT
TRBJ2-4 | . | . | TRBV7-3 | CASSLTVMSTKYF | TGTGCCAGCAGCTTAACTGTTATGTCGACGAAGTACTTC
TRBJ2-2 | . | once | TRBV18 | CASSLRGTNTGELFF | TGTGCCAGCTCCTTAAGGGGGACGAACACCGGGGAGCTGTTTTTT